This entry is about one TCR beta chain. Its antigen is not yet known. No qualities accompany the bases; no much larger clone lies one base away. This specimen comes from a study of cytomegalovirus exposure and HLA in healthy donors (dated by TCRdb to 2016 to 2017). About the study as a whole: An earlier analysis of approximately 640 of the donors reported 250 to 350 Gb of sequence data and around 110 million unique TCR beta sequences from roughly 180 million T cells. Class I and class II HLA loci were covered by the typing at four-digit resolution. The study combined high-throughput TCR immunosequencing, statistical association of individual TCRs with disease status, and machine learning to predict cytomegalovirus infection status. The T cell repertoires of under 700 subjects were profiled by immunosequencing and related to cytomegalovirus serostatus. A later genetic analysis took genome-wide SNP genotypes for about 55% of the roughly 670 donors and used that subset as a discovery cohort. Every repertoire in the discovery cohort had been generated on one and the same sequencing platform. Among some 410 genotyped donors of the cohort, an average of about 240,000 unique TCR beta nucleotide sequences were sequenced per donor, approximately 20% of them non-productive. An early release that covered approximately 600 HLA-typed donors contained approximately 300 gigabases of sequencing data and tens of millions of unique TCR sequences. An earlier analysis of some 500 of the donors used high-throughput TCR beta sequencing to judge whether each TCR beta V gene segment behaved as functional or pseudogenic. Alongside the repertoire data, information on donor age, sex, ethnicity and CMV serostatus was compiled. Among the roughly 430 genotyped donors, around 81% belonged to the genetic ancestry cluster associated with self-reported Caucasian donors. Typing coverage varied by locus: roughly 629-640 donors for A, B, C, DRB1 and DQB1; roughly 520 for DQA1; about 600 for DPA1; fewer than 480 for DPB1. Roughly 5 DR-DQ haplotypes were treated as single units for association and clustering because of strong linkage in the cohort. A later analysis re-examined previously published TCR beta repertoires from just over 650 donors and added high-resolution HLA genotyping to investigate patterns of TCR occurrence. The study aimed to test whether signatures of past pathogen exposure could be identified by cataloging public T cell receptors. A separate validation cohort of roughly 130 different subjects was used in addition to the 666-subject first cohort. In the later analysis, no new phenotypic data were used to find candidate immune exposures; instead, reliance was placed on TCR beta sequences and their occurrence across donors. The paper as a whole reports these results and caveats: The study gave a list of over 150 TCR beta chains associated with cytomegalovirus. Assigning TCR associations to individual alleles was difficult when HLA alleles, especially DR and DQ, strongly co-occurred. A further reported finding was that TCR beta sequences accurately predicted the HLA-A and HLA-B alleles for most subjects in the first cohort. The authors suggested that the approach could potentially be generalized to other disease states and immunological phenotypes. A later genetic analysis reported fewer N-insertions in productive TCRs among donors in an Asian-associated ancestry cluster than the approximately 670-donor mean. Because HLA typing was missing for some donors at each locus, association tests included only the typed subset. According to a later analysis, TCR association rates differed among HLA loci, with DRB1 alleles showing the most associated TCRs and HLA-C alleles showing the fewest. The classifier was reported to diagnose cytomegalovirus status with high specificity and sensitivity in both the original and validation cohorts. In a later analysis, HLA-associated TCR beta chains showed more clonal expansion and lower generation probabilities than non-associated chains that were equally common. Across donors, most TCR sequences were observed very rarely, whereas some public TCRs were present in many individuals. Three of the identified cytomegalovirus-associated TCR beta chains were confirmed in vitro to be specific for cytomegalovirus antigens. V-gene and J-gene trimming of TCR beta chains was associated with a missense DCLRE1C variant in a later genetic analysis, and the association was replicated in an independent cohort. Specific HLA alleles were associated with 16,951 TCR beta sequences at a false discovery rate of 0.05 in a later analysis. A later analysis found that most CMV-associated TCR beta chains appeared HLA-restricted, with HLA associations seemingly driven largely by CMV exposure. CMV serostatus was the only immune exposure information available for the cohort. A group of highly shared sequence variants was considered likely to be a technical artifact of the sequencing pipeline. Several of the top co-occurrence clusters appeared to be linked to parvovirus B19, influenza, CMV and Epstein-Barr virus, according to a later analysis. The earlier analysis of 587 of the donors excluded roughly 16 rarely observed V segments, including chromosome 9 orphons, because counts were too low. Roughly uniform sequencing depth across donors was assumed in presence/absence analyses, although this assumption may not hold. Broadly in line with IMGT annotations, most TCR beta V segments showed up in productive rearrangements about 87% or about 30% of the time in an earlier analysis of several hundred of the donors. Correlated functional status among segregating V segments might be attributable to linkage disequilibrium, but an unknown experimental factor could not be ruled out. Only TCR beta chains were sequenced in this cohort, and the absence of alpha or paired-chain data limited detectable features.

The library was built by means of the immunoSEQ multiplex PCR assay. For the multiplex PCR, a mixture combining 60 forward primers for TCR Vbeta segments and 13 reverse primers for TCR Jbeta segments was used. Amplification of the CDR3 region of rearranged TCR beta genes was performed with a multiplex PCR assay on genomic DNA. The Illumina HiSeq System was used to sequence the amplified TCR beta libraries as 87-base-pair reads. The authors processed their data as follows. In a later analysis, roughly 80 million unique TCR beta chains were counted across the roughly 700 repertoires, and roughly 10 million of these chains were shared by at least two donors. To remove PCR and sequencing errors, raw reads were error-corrected and collapsed into unique sequences using a nearest-neighbor algorithm that merged closely related sequences. Alignment of CDR3 sequences to IMGT reference sequences was used to assign V, D and J gene segments. For a sequence to be retained, a match of at least six nucleotides to both a V gene segment and a J gene segment was required. A rearrangement counted as productive if the CDR3 had no stop codons and remained in frame with V and J, and every other rearrangement counted as non-productive. CDR3 was defined by IMGT convention, running from the second conserved V-encoded cysteine to the conserved J-encoded phenylalanine. In an earlier analysis of 550 to 650 of the donors, sequences lacking an unambiguous match to a single V gene segment were excluded. An earlier analysis of a few hundred of the donors classified V segments as functional when productive rearrangements were above 56.7% and as segregating when the standard deviation between donors was above 5%. A statistical classification framework was built to diagnose cytomegalovirus status from the catalog of TCR beta chain sequences. A later analysis assigned V and J genes by comparing TCR nucleotide sequences with IMGT/GENE-DB human TR gene sequences. Using the TCRdist pipeline, a later analysis assigned CDR3 sequences along with most-parsimonious VDJ recombination scenarios. In a later analysis, each TCR beta chain was defined by its CDR3 amino acid sequence together with its V-gene family, and reads without a unique V-gene family were excluded. To address suspected cross-contamination and a sequencing artifact, a later analysis removed 450 to 700 highly shared, low-generation-probability nucleotide sequences. For each public chain, a later analysis derived a clonal expansion index from normalized ranks of inferred template counts within each repertoire. In a later analysis, generation probabilities were computed using a VDJ recombination model fitted to out-of-frame rearrangements, and the results were checked against IGoR. Hypergeometric tests were used in a later analysis to score TCR-TCR, TCR-HLA and TCR-CMV co-occurrence, with a repertoire-size bias correction applied to the TCR pairs. In a later analysis, false discovery rates were estimated by permuting HLA or CMV assignments 20 times. In a later analysis, co-occurring TCRs were grouped using DBSCAN, and TCRdist sequence similarity was added for clustering within HLA-allele-positive subsets. Repertoires with fewer than 30,000 or more than 120,000 public chains, plus five repertoires with anomalous nucleotide sharing, were excluded from co-occurrence clustering. The table was pulled from immuneACCESS by TCRdb, which kept in-frame rearrangements only. Such tables lose some clones; where checked, under half of the loss comes from unresolved V genes, and the rest has no known cause. The V and J calls and the clone size are those of that table, but D and trimming were determined from the DNA. This sample lists approximately 120,000 clones; about three quarters were detected once. The ten largest clones capture about 1.9% of the sample.

In total, approximately 610 healthy bone marrow donors made up the cohort. Cohort members were all nominally healthy when sampled, although unrecorded immune exposures were likely present. The donor was CMV seronegative and belonged to the group of over 350 seronegative cohort members. A peripheral blood sample was collected from each donor, and TCR beta sequencing was performed on peripheral blood mononuclear cells. Genomic DNA extraction from the blood cell samples was performed with the Qiagen DNeasy Blood Extraction Kit. The sequence was collected from a man in his forties or fifties in good health and CMV-seronegative. The sequenced material came from PBMCs.

The sequenced DNA: TGTGCCAGCAGCCCTCTCCCTAGCGGGTACCGATCTACCGGGGAGCTGTTTTTT. Its amino acids are CASSPLPSGYRSTGELFF. The chain couples TRBV7-3 to TRBJ2-2; TRBD2 matches 8 bases in the middle. Trimming removed 5 bases from V and 5 bases from J; the gene matches leave 16 bases unexplained. As encoded in the germline V gene, CDR1 is SGHTA while CDR2 is FQGTGA. Counted from cysteine to phenylalanine, this CDR3 has 18 amino acids. The sequence is cut down to CDR3 DNA, 54 bases in frame from base 1.